Listed below are T cell receptor beta chains from one sample, sequenced in a study of beta chain features in type 1 diabetes. Assay used: immunoSEQ multiplex PCR; TCRdb lists only in-frame clones, some missing. Here the sample spans fewer than 300,000 clones, roughly 20% being singletons. Sequencing was carried out using naive CD4+ T cells from blood. The source of these receptors is a woman aged 40 to 50 with type 1 diabetes. Each CDR3 is given without its conserved first and last residue.

V gene,CDR3 protein
TRBV5-6,ASRRQGSYGYT
TRBV7-9,ASSNPLDRDPYEQY
TRBV5-6,ASRLQGAYGYT
TRBV7-2,ASSFPGTPYEQY
TRBV7-9,ASSTTGSLEHTEAF
TRBV7-9,ASSIDRTSTDTQY
TRBV7-2,ASRRTSGNNEQF
TRBV28,ASVEDRNYGYT
TRBV11-2,ASSLTRHEQF
TRBV6-5,ASSRDRKGDTEAF
TRBV10-3,AIRDSTGDGETQY
TRBV28,ASSSIGGAEAF
TRBV19,ASSQTVLNTEAF
TRBV27,ASTAGYTSGPSTDTQY
TRBV25-1,ASSRGRTRITDTQY
TRBV9,ASSVGVTYNEQF
TRBV5-1,ASRETGSSYNEQF
TRBV29-1,SVEPQAGGFYNEQF
TRBV7-2,ASSLRGVTSGKTQY
TRBV4-3,ASSPRGLAGGGPSNTGELF
TRBV5-4,ASSAPGQGFYEQY
TRBV5-4,ASSADGTPGPGELF
TRBV18,ASSPRPNPGYEQY
TRBV7-8,ASSPTPVGETQY
TRBV29-1,SVDLSGPLGTQY
TRBV2,ASSVDRAGANVLT
TRBV6-1,ASSQVQNVLT
TRBV5-1,ASSPLGTTNTDTQY
TRBV7-3,ASSLLGLGTGSTDTQY
TRBV9,ASSVSPGGARPDTQY
TRBV7-8,ASSLASRGDQPQH
TRBV10-3,AITYDRGNTEAF
TRBV29-1,SVGEDDQPQH
TRBV28,ASGADRDIYNEQF
TRBV5-4,ASSLTLASTDTQY
TRBV5-4,ASSSRSSGNTIY
TRBV5-4,ASSLAYRGDTEAF
TRBV19,ASRGSGRGNGETQY
TRBV29-1,SVSDGYT
TRBV27,ASSWSGGFDEQY
TRBV27,ASSLLMGTTYNEQF
TRBV10-3,AIRAGTSGETQY
TRBV4-1,ASSQDRTERINEQF
TRBV28,ASTIQGAVTGELF
TRBV13,ASSSQGTGELF
TRBV7-9,ASSSTSGGTRSYNEQF
TRBV5-4,AVHPGGPSETQY
TRBV4-1,ASSQEVTADTQY
TRBV29-1,SVVQSYEQY
TRBV2,ASSSRDRGRNQPQH
TRBV7-8,ASSSYTSFGEQF
TRBV19,ASSIVRPGGRSNQPQH
TRBV5-1,ASSPTAGGGNEQY
TRBV9,ASSAGQPSAGELF
TRBV9,ASSFRGGDNQPQH
TRBV30,AWSAVTNTGELF
TRBV7-3,ASSLNGLYEQY
TRBV18,ASSPRIAGAYNEQF
TRBV10-3,AISGTSGDETQY